This TCR beta chain was sequenced during a study of T-cell memory formation after mild COVID-19. Study summary: TCR clusters mostly belonged to single donors.

Libraries for TCRalpha and TCRbeta carried sample barcodes and unique molecular identifiers via 5'RACE. TCRdb reprocessed the 5' RACE reads via MiXCR and lists one record per CDR3 protein. The table records hundreds of thousands of distinct CDR3 sequences, more than 15% of them present only once. CDR1 is MRHNA, CDR2 SNTAGT, per germline. The V end lost 6 bases, the J end lost 4 bases, and 14 bases lay between the germline ends. This CDR3 comprises 14 residues. What was sequenced was PBMCs or a T cell subset sorted from them (not recorded which). V and J are TRBV6-4 and TRBJ2-3; D may be TRBD1 (6 bases). This sequence originates from a man between 18 and 29 years old who had mild COVID-19 (a few samples of this study predate the infection). Cell type and time point are not known. CDR3 residues: CASRRTGPADTQYF. CDR3 nucleotide sequence: TGTGCCAGCAGACGAACAGGGCCTGCAGATACGCAGTATTTT.